The 27 T cell receptor beta chains below all came from one sample that was sequenced in a study of CD4 and CD8 cells across lung adenocarcinoma regions (dated by TCRdb to the late 2010s). Libraries were constructed by PCR. Sequencer: HiSeq X Ten. TCRdb ran its own pipeline on the public reads, namely fastp trimming at Q25 and MiXCR clone calling, and kept in-frame beta chains. Each CDR3 protein appears once, grouped with its most common genes and DNA. The sample table lists some 11,000 distinct CDR3 sequences, approximately 53% of them with a count of one. Clones ranked in the top ten supply 15% to 20% of the sample. Sequencing was done on a sample of CD4+ T cells from the center of a lung tumor. This specimen's cell subset or site label, per the study, means: tumor center region. These TCRs come from a male donor with lung adenocarcinoma. The CD4 and CD8 labels of this study may be unreliable.

V is TRBV7-6 and J is TRBJ2-5; D is possibly TRBD1 (6 bases). Gene TRBJ2-3 matches the end of the DNA better, so the J call may be wrong. The CDR3 is made up of 15 amino acids. Germline V gives CDR1 SGHVS, CDR2 FNYEAQ. CDR3 DNA sequence: TGTGCCAGGGGCTTAGGGGGTTGTGACAAAGAGACCCAGTATTTT. Its translation is CARGLGGCDKETQYF.

This clonotype was seen many times. This rearrangement joins TRBV6-1 to TRBJ1-5, with TRBD1 matching 7 bases. CDR3 length: 14 residues. Germline V gene sequence: CDR1 MNHNS, CDR2 SASEGT. Losses at the gene ends were 6 bases for V and 6 bases for J; bases not matched to a gene: 8. The CDR3 DNA is TGTGCCAGCAGGAAGGACAGGCCAGGTCAGCCCCAGCATTTT. Residues: CASRKDRPGQPQHF.

The chain joins TRBV6-1 to TRBJ2-3; 7 nucleotides match TRBD2. Losses at the gene ends were 7 bases for V and 10 bases for J; bases not matched to a gene: 14. The CDR3 extends over 14 amino acids. Germline CDR1 reads MNHNS; CDR2 reads SASEGT. The CDR3 DNA follows: TGTGCCAGCACCGCTTCCGGGAGGTCCGAATCGCAGTATTTT. Residues: CASTASGRSESQYF.

Ten or more counts support this clonotype. The V call is TRBV6-1, the J call TRBJ1-2, with 7 bases fitting TRBD1. The CDR3 spans 16 residues. The germline V gene encodes CDR1 MNHNS and CDR2 SASEGT. V shed 7 bases and J 4 bases; nucleotides not matched to a gene: 15. CDR3 amino acids: CASIPYTPTGSYGYTF. The CDR3 nucleotides read TGTGCCAGCATCCCATATACCCCGACAGGGAGCTATGGCTACACCTTC.

This clonotype is medium-sized within its sample. This chain joins TRBV6-1 and TRBJ2-3; 8 bases align to TRBD2. V dropped 6 bases and J dropped 2; count of bases not matched to a gene: 16. This CDR3 is 18 amino acids long. From germline, CDR1 is MNHNS and CDR2 SASEGT. The CDR3 region is CASSPADPGLAPTDTQYF. The CDR3 region has the DNA TGTGCCAGCAGCCCCGCCGATCCTGGACTAGCTCCCACAGATACGCAGTATTTT.

The chain joins TRBV6-1 to TRBJ2-1; no firm D call. The end of the DNA is better explained by TRBJ2-7, so the J call may be wrong. This CDR3 is built from 13 residues. Germline-derived CDR1 and CDR2 are MNHNS and SASEGT. CDR3 sequence (DNA): TGTGCCAGCAGTGCGCGCAGCTCCTACGAGCAGTACTTC. It yields the protein CASSARSSYEQYF.

This clonotype was observed many times. V usage is TRBV6-5 and J usage is TRBJ2-2; D tentatively reads TRBD1 or TRBD2 (5 bases each). Germline loops: CDR1 MNHEY, CDR2 SVGAGI. V was shortened by 5 bases and J by 6 bases, with 16 bases between the two germline ends. The CDR3 has 15 residues. The CDR3 region is CASSTDETAAGELFF. The CDR3 nucleotides read TGTGCCAGCAGTACCGACGAGACAGCGGCCGGGGAGCTGTTTTTT.

On this clonotype: At one of its ends the junction is not consistent with the germline gene, which may arise from a read error. The chain employs TRBV6-1 and TRBJ2-3, with 9 bases identical to TRBD2. The J call may be in error: the DNA end matches TRBJ2-5 better. Looked up from germline, CDR1 is MNHNS and CDR2 is SASEGT. The CDR3 loop spans 15 amino acids. The CDR3 loop reads CARSETSGGPDTQYF. The CDR3 coding sequence is TGTGCCAGGAGTGAGACGAGCGGGGGGCCAGATACCCAGTACTTC.

The gene calls are TRBV27 and TRBJ2-3, with 9 positions matching TRBD1. Germline-derived CDR1 and CDR2 are MNHEY and SMNVEV (reference sequence). The CDR3 runs to 14 residues. CDR3 DNA sequence: TGTCCCGGCAGACAGGGGGTGAGCACCGATGCGCAGTATTTT. It is translated as CPGRQGVSTDAQYF.

With respect to this clonotype: The junction does not match germline at one end; this may be a read error. The chain couples TRBV10-3 to TRBJ2-1, with 7 positions matching TRBD2. The V gene's germline CDR1 is ENHRY and CDR2 SYGVKD. The CDR3 spans 15 residues. The CDR3 protein is CAGGERSRDQDTQYF. In DNA form, the CDR3 reads TGTGCCGGGGGGGAGAGGAGCCGGGACCAAGATACGCAGTACTTT.

This clonotype was found many times. For the CDR3, the DNA is TGTGCCAGCAGCTCCACTAGCGGGAGGTACGAGCAGTACTTC. Amino acid sequence: CASSSTSGRYEQYF. The rearrangement joins TRBV7-2 to TRBJ2-5, with 12 bases lining up with TRBD2. Judging by the DNA end, TRBJ2-7 fits better; the J call may be wrong. Germline V gene data show CDR1 as SGHTA and CDR2 as FQGNSA. The CDR3 contains 14 residues.

The chain is built from TRBV3-1 and TRBJ2-1; D not certain. CDR3 length: 14 amino acids. Trimming removed 6 bases from V and 0 bases from J, with 9 bases in between. Germline loops: CDR1 LGHDT, CDR2 YNNKEL (reference sequence). The CDR3 here is CASRLASSYNEQFF. For the CDR3, the DNA is TGTGCCAGCAGGCTTGCAAGCTCCTACAATGAGCAGTTCTTC.

The V gene is TRBV12-3 or TRBV12-4, the J gene TRBJ2-1; 9 nucleotides align to TRBD1. The CDR3 has 12 residues. The junction had 3 bases not matched to a gene; V was cut back by 6 bases and J by 9 bases. The CDR3 protein is CASSGTGFEQFF. CDR3 DNA sequence: TGTGCCAGCAGCGGGACAGGGTTTGAGCAGTTCTTC.

On this clonotype itself: With a much larger clone just one base away, this may be a read error. DNA of the CDR3: TGTGCCAGCAGCCCGAGACAGGGAGGTTTTAAAGGCCACACCTTC. Translating it yields CASSPRQGGFKGHTF. This chain links TRBV7-2 with TRBJ1-2, with 7 bases matching TRBD1. V trimming: 5 bases; J trimming: 12 bases; junction bases outside the gene matches: 18. Germline assignment: CDR1 SGHTA and CDR2 FQGNSA. This CDR3 has 15 residues.

This chain connects TRBV12-3 or TRBV12-4 to TRBJ2-2; D may match TRBD1 or TRBD2 (5 bases each). The CDR3 extends over 17 amino acids. V was clipped by 7 bases and J by 2 bases, with 20 bases between them. CDR3 DNA: TGTGCCAGCACCTTGACTGAGGGGCTACTTAACACCGGGGAGCTGTTTTTT. This encodes CASTLTEGLLNTGELFF.

This chain joins TRBV27 and TRBJ2-1; 16 nucleotides agree with TRBD2. The CDR3 runs to 15 residues. V was clipped by 8 bases and J by 8 bases; unmatched bases: 6. CDR1 MNHEY and CDR2 SMNVEV come from the germline V gene (reference sequence). The CDR3 here is CASGTSGRALDEQFF. The CDR3 nucleotides read TGTGCCAGCGGGACTAGCGGGAGGGCCTTGGATGAGCAGTTCTTC.

By share of the sample, this clonotype is large. The CDR3 protein is CASSRRYVGTGLDNYGYTF. The CDR3 region has the DNA TGTGCCAGCAGCCGAAGGTACGTGGGGACAGGGCTTGACAACTATGGCTACACCTTC. The J gene is TRBJ1-2, the V gene TRBV6-5, with 9 bases identical to TRBD1. Germline loops: CDR1 MNHEY, CDR2 SVGAGI. J was trimmed by 2 bases and V by 6 bases; bases with no gene match: 19. There are 19 residues in the CDR3.

By proportion, this clonotype is medium-sized. The CDR3 nucleotides are TGTGCCAGCCGACAGGGGGCGAGGGATACGCAGTATTTT. As protein: CASRQGARDTQYF. V and J are TRBV27 and TRBJ2-3, with 10 bases lining up with TRBD1. This CDR3 has 13 residues. V lost 8 bases and J lost 6; bases outside the gene matches: 5. Germline CDR1 reads MNHEY; CDR2 reads SMNVEV (reference sequence).

This chain's CDR3 is CASSLGIQLGTDTQYF. The CDR3 DNA reads TGTGCCAGCAGCTTAGGGATCCAGCTCGGGACAGATACGCAGTATTTT. This rearrangement joins TRBV7-2 to TRBJ2-3, with D unresolved. This CDR3 has 16 residues. Trimming stripped 1 base from V and 3 bases from J, with 14 bases between. The germline V gene has CDR1 SGHTA and CDR2 FQGNSA.

This chain links TRBV11-1 with TRBJ2-1; TRBD1 aligns across 8 bases. CDR1 and CDR2 (germline): SGHAT, FQDESV (reference sequence). The CDR3 is made up of 17 amino acids. After removal of 4 bases from V and 1 base from J, the junction contained 9 bases not matched to a gene. The CDR3 is CASSSHTDRGSYNEQFF. As DNA, the CDR3 is TGTGCCAGCAGCTCCCACACCGACAGGGGATCCTACAATGAGCAGTTCTTC.

V usage is TRBV6-1 and J usage is TRBJ2-5; perhaps TRBD1 as D (5 bases). The DNA end lines up better with TRBJ2-7; the J call may be wrong. CDR1 MNHNS and CDR2 SASEGT come from the germline V gene. This CDR3 has 13 residues. For the CDR3, the DNA is TGTGCCAGCAGTCCGACGACAGATTACGAGCAGTACTTC. This codes for CASSPTTDYEQYF.

The chain recombines TRBV27 with TRBJ2-5, with a tentative D call TRBD1 (6 bases). The end of the DNA aligns better with TRBJ2-7, so the J call may be wrong. Looked up from germline, CDR1 is MNHEY and CDR2 is SMNVEV (reference sequence). This CDR3 has 13 residues. CDR3 amino acids: CASSEQGPYEQYF. CDR3 DNA: TGTGCCAGCAGTGAACAGGGTCCCTACGAGCAGTACTTC.

CDR3 coding DNA: TGCGCCAGCAGCCCGGAAGACGGTACATATGGCTACACCTTC. Translated: CASSPEDGTYGYTF. This sequence joins TRBV5-1 and TRBJ1-2; no firm D call. Germline assignment: CDR1 SGHRS and CDR2 YFSETQ. This CDR3 is built from 14 residues. V was shortened by 4 bases and J by 5 bases, with 15 bases between the two germline ends.

This chain links TRBV6-1 with TRBJ2-1, with D perhaps matching TRBD2 (6 bases). This CDR3 has 15 residues. Trimming cost V 2 bases and J 6 bases, with 14 bases left between them. Germline lookup yields CDR1 MNHNS and CDR2 SASEGT. Here the CDR3 DNA reads TGTGCCAGCAGTGAATGGAGCGGGCGCAGCAATGAGCAGTTCTTC. Translating gives CASSEWSGRSNEQFF.

CDR3 nucleotides: TGTGCCCTGTCGACAGGGTATAGGGAGACCCAGTACTTC. The encoded protein is CALSTGYRETQYF. The chain recombines TRBV10-3 with TRBJ2-5; TRBD1 matches 7 bases. The V segment lost 11 bases and the J segment 5 bases; nucleotides outside the gene matches: 11. This CDR3 contains 13 residues. From germline, CDR1 is ENHRY and CDR2 SYGVKD.

The CDR3 reads CASNPGVAYEQFF. DNA of the CDR3: TGTGCCAGCAATCCCGGCGTCGCCTACGAGCAGTTCTTC. This chain joins TRBV6-1 and TRBJ2-1; no clear D. CDR1 MNHNS and CDR2 SASEGT come from the germline V gene. V lost 7 bases and J 10 bases, leaving 17 bases between the germline ends. The CDR3 length is 13 residues.

This clonotype was seen more than once but under ten times. V is TRBV7-2 and J is TRBJ2-1, with 9 bases aligning to TRBD2. From germline, CDR1 is SGHTA and CDR2 FQGNSA. Losses at the gene ends were 4 bases for V and 2 bases for J; bases not matched to a gene: 6. The CDR3 has 16 amino acids. The CDR3 DNA reads TGTGCCAGCAGCTCGAAGCGGGGGGATACCTACAATGAGCAGTTCTTC. Protein product: CASSSKRGDTYNEQFF.